One and the same sample provided the 9 T cell receptor beta chains below, sequenced in a study of patients and donors after allogeneic stem cell transplantation. TCRdb itself ran the RT-PCR reads through MiXCR, one entry per CDR3 protein. The sample contains some 87,000 distinct CDR3 sequences, around 48% of which appear only once. The sequenced sample consisted of blood, either unsorted or a sorted T cell fraction (not recorded which). The receptors originated from a human donor who was either an allogeneic HSCT recipient or a stem cell or donor lymphocyte infusion donor (not recorded which). It is not recorded whose cells these are; they may come from a transplant donor.

The V gene is TRBV5-1, the J gene TRBJ2-5, with D maybe TRBD2 (5 bases). The V end was cut by 4 bases, the J end by 5 bases, with 18 bases between. This CDR3 contains 15 residues. Germline values: CDR1 SGHRS, CDR2 YFSETQ. The DNA for the CDR3 is TGCGCCAGCAGCCTCGGACTGCTAGATGGGGAGACCCAGTACTTC. Encoded protein: CASSLGLLDGETQYF.

This clonotype was recorded once. This chain uses TRBV4-2 with TRBJ1-1, with D possibly being TRBD1 (5 bases). Germline CDR1 LGHNA, CDR2 YNFKEQ. This CDR3 spans 13 amino acids. Deletions cut 0 bases from V and 9 bases from J, with 11 bases between. DNA of the CDR3: TGTGCCAGCAGCCAAGAAACGGGGCTACAAGCTTTCTTT. This codes for CASSQETGLQAFF.

The table lists this clonotype with a few counts. This chain links TRBV7-9 with TRBJ1-2; D perhaps matches TRBD1 (5 bases). V shed 5 bases and J shed 9 bases, with 19 bases lying between them. The germline CDR1 and CDR2 sequences are SEHNR and FQNEAQ (reference sequence). CDR3 length: 14 amino acids. The chain's CDR3 is CASSPHLGVYSYTF. CDR3 nucleotide sequence: TGTGCCAGCAGCCCCCATTTGGGGGTATATAGCTACACCTTC.

The gene calls are TRBV6-2 or TRBV6-3 and TRBJ1-5, with D perhaps matching TRBD1 (5 bases). The length of the CDR3 is 14 residues. Germline values: CDR1 MNHEY, CDR2 SVGEGT. V dropped 8 bases and J dropped 4 bases, with 15 bases sitting between them. The CDR3 reads CASEFKGANQPQHF. The CDR3 region has the DNA TGTGCCAGCGAATTTAAAGGGGCAAATCAGCCCCAGCATTTT.

The chain employs TRBV9 and TRBJ1-6; weak D call: TRBD1 (5 bases). Germline CDR1 reads SGDLS; CDR2 reads YYNGEE. The CDR3 is 14 residues long. The germline V and J ends were trimmed by 3 bases and 10 bases, with 14 bases remaining between them. The CDR3 nucleotides are TGTGCCAGCAGCGGACAGCACGGAGGATCACCCCTCCACTTT. Its translation is CASSGQHGGSPLHF. Filled out from reference TRBV9 and TRBJ1-6, the complete variable domain reads DSGVTQTPKHLITATGQRVTLRCSPRSGDLSVYWYQQSLDQGLQFLIQYYNGEERAKGNILERFSAQQFPDLHSELNLSSLELGDSALYFCASSGQHGGSPLHFGNGTRLTVT.

This clonotype was observed a handful of times. The chain uses TRBV21-1 and TRBJ1-2; the listed D gene, TRBD1, was not tested against the DNA. TRBV21-1 is noted as a pseudogene. The CDR3 extends over 15 amino acids. Here the CDR3 DNA reads TGTGCCAGCAGCCCCCACCGACAGGGGGCGGAAGGCTACACCTTC. This encodes CASSPHRQGAEGYTF.

This clonotype was seen a few times. The V and J genes are TRBV12-3 or TRBV12-4 and TRBJ1-4; D remains ambiguous. CDR3 size: 13 residues. V lost 6 bases and J 8 bases, leaving 13 bases between the germline ends. CDR3 in DNA: TGTGCCAGCAGGCCCCAACGAGGGGAAAAACTGTTTTTT. Translating gives CASRPQRGEKLFF.

The CDR3 loop is CASSFTGSSSGNTIYF. The CDR3 DNA sequence: TGCGCCAGCAGCTTCACAGGGTCCTCCTCTGGAAACACCATATATTTT. The chain couples TRBV5-1 to TRBJ1-3, with D perhaps matching TRBD1 (6 bases). The CDR3 totals 16 residues. V gave up 2 bases and J gave up 0 bases, with 12 bases separating them. Germline CDR1 SGHRS, CDR2 YFSETQ.

This clonotype has just a few counts. The chain joins TRBV29-1 to TRBJ1-1; D unclear. The germline gives CDR1 SQVTM, CDR2 ANQGSEA. The CDR3 is 15 residues long. V lost 0 bases and J 6 bases, leaving 17 bases between the germline ends. DNA for the CDR3: TGCAGCGTTGAAGATAGACGTGCCCCGAGGGCTGAAGCTTTCTTT. As protein: CSVEDRRAPRAEAFF.